This T cell receptor (beta chain) was found in a study of blood T cells in healthy people across ages. The authors ran a second PCR of about 7 to 11 cycles using a sample-barcoded 5' primer and a J-beta primer mix. Each CDR3 protein is one row after TCRdb ran MiXCR on the 5' RACE reads. Among approximately 1.5 million distinct CDR3 sequences listed, 30% to 40% were seen once. Germline V CDR1 and CDR2: SGHTA, FQGNSA. The CDR3 spans 15 residues. V shed 4 bases and J shed 0 bases, with 11 bases lying between them. The receptor was derived from a woman in her 30s in good health. The V call is TRBV7-2, the J call TRBJ2-3; D gene uncertain. Sequencing input: blood. The CDR3 DNA follows: TGTGCCAGCAGCTCGGACGGTTCTAGCACAGATACGCAGTATTTT. Translation gives CASSSDGSSTDTQYF.